The T cell receptor beta chain under discussion was sequenced for a study of blood T cell repertoires in COVID-19. Overall study context: The United States, Italy and Spain supplied acute and convalescent COVID-19 samples. PBMCs, B-cell-depleted T cells, or T cells were the source of the cDNA or gDNA that made up the material.

Germline lookup yields CDR1 LNHDA and CDR2 SQIVND (reference sequence). The V end was cut by 10 bases, the J end by 1 base, with 17 bases between. The CDR3 contains 14 residues. Enrolment of Seattle patients took place during active infection, and they were followed longitudinally. In the authors' workflow: Scientists estimated how many nucleated cells there were by amplifying reference gene primers. Some clones are missing from TCRdb's copy, which holds only in-frame ones; the method was immunoSEQ multiplex PCR. The V and J calls and clone size are taken from that table; D and trimming were inferred from the DNA. Found here are about 68,000 clones, 70% to 90% of them singletons; the top ten hold about 3%.

The chain recombines TRBV19 with TRBJ2-7; maybe TRBD2 (5 bases). The receptor was derived from a woman in her forties or fifties with COVID-19, enrolled during active disease. Specimen: peripheral blood. For the CDR3, the DNA is TGTGCCACCTCTTGGAGCGGTTTGTCCTACGAGCAGTACTTC. Its translation is CATSWSGLSYEQYF.